The 25 T cell receptor beta chains given below trace back to one sample, sequenced in a study of regulatory T cells in long-lasting Graves disease. With iRepertoire HTBI primers and Arm-PCR of CDR3 regions, TCR beta libraries were built. TCRdb fed the multiplex PCR reads into MiXCR, producing one record per CDR3 protein. The sample carries roughly 520,000 distinct CDR3 sequences, 12% recorded once. Stated time point: newly diagnosed GD, antithyroid drugs for less than 3 months. PBMCs provided the RNA from which the TCR library was made. This sample also belongs to another study, concerning T cells in Graves' hyperthyroidism and ophthalmopathy.

The specimen comprised peripheral blood mononuclear cells (PBMCs), sampled at new diagnosis, from a patient treated with antithyroid drugs. Receptors were obtained from a woman aged 30 to 39 with Graves disease.

This clonotype was counted ten times or more. V usage is TRBV28 and J usage is TRBJ1-4, with TRBD1 as a possible D gene (5 bases). This CDR3 has 15 amino acids. V was trimmed by 3 bases and J by 3 bases, leaving 11 bases between them. The germline CDR1 and CDR2 sequences are MDHEN and SYDVKM. The CDR3 loop is CASSFRDAANEKLFF. In DNA, the CDR3 is TGTGCCAGCAGTTTTCGGGACGCAGCTAATGAAAAACTGTTTTTT.

This clonotype occurred many times. The chain joins TRBV5-1 to TRBJ1-1, with unresolved D. V dropped 2 bases and J dropped 11 bases, with 13 bases sitting between them. Germline lookup yields CDR1 SGHRS and CDR2 YFSETQ. The CDR3 extends over 12 amino acids. The CDR3 here is CASSFDGFEAFF. CDR3 sequence (DNA): TGCGCCAGCAGCTTTGACGGTTTTGAGGCTTTCTTT.

This clonotype was recorded at least ten times. V usage is TRBV7-9 and J usage is TRBJ1-6; D is uncertain. The CDR3 sequence is 13 residues long. Germline CDR1 and CDR2: SEHNR and FQNEAQ (reference sequence). Trimming cost V 6 bases and J 8 bases, with 11 bases left between them. CDR3 residues: CASRSRLDSPLHF. Written as DNA, the CDR3 is TGTGCCAGCAGGTCCAGACTTGATTCACCCCTCCACTTT.

This clonotype was seen ten or more times. This chain uses TRBV20-1 with TRBJ2-5; TRBD2 is a possible D gene (6 bases). The V and J ends lost 5 bases and 1 base respectively, with 11 bases between them. The CDR3 spans 13 residues. Germline V gives CDR1 DFQATT, CDR2 SNEGSKA (reference sequence). The CDR3 loop reads CSALSGSQETQYF. CDR3 nucleotide sequence: TGCAGTGCTCTTAGCGGTTCCCAAGAGACCCAGTACTTC.

This clonotype was seen only a few times. The chain is built from TRBV6-1 and TRBJ2-3; TRBD2 aligns across 13 bases. CDR1 is MNHNS, CDR2 SASEGT, per germline. V gave up 6 bases and J gave up 1 base; unmatched junction bases: 25. This CDR3 has 23 residues. This CDR3 reads CASSPPPSSPRTSGSFGTDTQYF. The CDR3 DNA reads as TGTGCCAGCAGCCCTCCCCCAAGCTCTCCAAGGACTAGCGGGAGTTTCGGCACAGATACGCAGTATTTT.

This clonotype has a count of ten or more. This chain uses TRBV12-3 or TRBV12-4 with TRBJ2-2; 7 bases map to TRBD2. The V gene end was trimmed by 2 bases and the J gene end by 5 bases; junction bases not matched to a gene: 8. The CDR3 has 16 amino acids. CDR3 loop: CASSLMGEGRTGELFF. The CDR3 bases are TGTGCCAGCAGTTTAATGGGGGAGGGAAGGACCGGGGAGCTGTTTTTT.

This clonotype has ten or more counts. The rearrangement links TRBV6-1 to TRBJ2-3, with 11 positions matching TRBD2. This CDR3 is 16 amino acids long. V shed 5 bases and J 4 bases; nucleotides not matched to a gene: 8. Germline V CDR1 and CDR2: MNHNS, SASEGT. As DNA, the CDR3 is TGTGCCAGCAGTAGATTCGGGACTAGCGGATCAGATACGCAGTATTTT. This encodes CASSRFGTSGSDTQYF.

The chain has TRBV9 and TRBJ1-1, with D maybe TRBD1 (6 bases). The CDR3 has 15 amino acids. The germline gives CDR1 SGDLS, CDR2 YYNGEE. Trimming pared 4 bases from V and 6 bases from J, leaving 19 bases between. The CDR3, as DNA: TGTGCCAGCAGCTCAGTTTCCGGGGGGCGCTCTGAAGCTTTCTTT. The encoded protein is CASSSVSGGRSEAFF.

The CDR3 here is CSGWATGANVLTF. The CDR3 DNA reads TGCAGTGGGTGGGCCACTGGGGCCAACGTCCTGACTTTC. The chain uses TRBV20-1 and TRBJ2-6; no firm D call. The V end lost 7 bases, the J end lost 2 bases, and 9 bases lay between the germline ends. The germline V gene has CDR1 DFQATT and CDR2 SNEGSKA (reference sequence). The CDR3 is made up of 13 amino acids.

This clonotype was counted at least ten times. The V call is TRBV7-2, the J call TRBJ2-1; 7 nucleotides align to TRBD2. Germline V lookup: CDR1 SGHTA, CDR2 FQGNSA. The V and J ends lost 2 bases and 3 bases, in that order; junction bases with no gene match: 13. The CDR3 covers 18 residues. The CDR3 loop reads CASSLKRLKRGFYNEQFF. The CDR3 nucleotides read TGTGCCAGCAGCTTAAAACGTTTGAAGCGGGGATTCTACAATGAGCAGTTCTTC.

This chain joins TRBV2 and TRBJ2-5; 10 bases agree with TRBD2. From germline, CDR1 is SNHLY and CDR2 FYNNEI. This CDR3 comprises 17 residues. V lost 7 bases to trimming and J lost 1 base; unmatched junction nucleotides: 12. As DNA, the CDR3 is TGTGCCAGCAAGGCTAGCGGGAGTAGTAGCGGCCAAGAGACCCAGTACTTC. It is translated as CASKASGSSSGQETQYF. Full variable domain (outside the CDR3, taken from reference TRBV2 and TRBJ2-5): EPEVTQTPSHQVTQMGQEVILRCVPISNHLYFYWYRQILGQKVEFLVSFYNNEISEKSEIFDDQFSVERPDGSNFTLKIRSTKLEDSAMYFCASKASGSSSGQETQYFGPGTRLLVL.

The V gene is TRBV27, the J gene TRBJ2-1, with TRBD2 matching 10 bases. This CDR3 is built from 16 residues. Germline V gene data show CDR1 as MNHEY and CDR2 as SMNVEV (reference sequence). V lost 5 bases to trimming and J lost 10 bases; unmatched junction nucleotides: 14. CDR3 bases: TGTGCCAGCAGTACTAGGGGGACTAGCGCGAGGGGAGAGCAGTTCTTC. Its protein product is CASSTRGTSARGEQFF.

This clonotype was seen only a few times. In DNA form, the CDR3 reads TGTGCCAGCAGTAAGAATAGCCTTTCTGGGGCCAACGTCCTGACTTTC. Its translation: CASSKNSLSGANVLTF. The chain uses TRBV28 and TRBJ2-6; unclear D gene. Trimming shortened V by 5 bases and J by 1 base, and 12 bases separated the two germline ends. The length of the CDR3 is 16 residues. Germline values: CDR1 MDHEN, CDR2 SYDVKM. The full variable domain, its missing parts supplied by reference TRBV28 and TRBJ2-6, is DVKVTQSSRYLVKRTGEKVFLECVQDMDHENMFWYRQDPGLGLRLIYFSYDVKMKEKGDIPEGYSVSREKKERFSLILESASTNQTSMYLCASSKNSLSGANVLTFGAGSRLTVL.

This clonotype was seen many times. The J gene is TRBJ2-1, the V gene TRBV11-3, with D possibly TRBD1 on 6 matching bases. The CDR3 runs 15 residues. The germline V and J ends were trimmed by 2 bases and 8 bases, with 16 bases remaining between them. CDR1 is SGHNT, CDR2 YENEEA, per germline. The CDR3 here is CASSLTGRPFDEQFF. The CDR3 DNA follows: TGTGCCAGCAGCTTAACAGGGCGCCCTTTCGATGAGCAGTTCTTC. The full variable domain, completed using reference TRBV11-3 and TRBJ2-1, is EAGVVQSPRYKIIEKKQPVAFWCNPISGHNTLYWYLQNLGQGPELLIRYENEEAVDDSQLPKDRFSAERLKGVDSTLKIQPAELGDSAVYLCASSLTGRPFDEQFFGPGTRLTVL.

V usage is TRBV6-2 or TRBV6-3 and J usage is TRBJ1-1, with D tentatively TRBD1 (5 bases). Trimming pared 7 bases from V and 5 bases from J, leaving 17 bases between. The CDR3 runs to 14 residues. Germline CDR1 is MNHEY and CDR2 is SVGEGT. CDR3: CASNRDLGVTEAFF. The CDR3 region has the DNA TGTGCCAGCAACCGGGACCTAGGAGTAACTGAAGCTTTCTTT.

This clonotype was detected only a few times. This chain links TRBV9 with TRBJ1-1, with D possibly TRBD1 on 6 matching bases. CDR1 SGDLS and CDR2 YYNGEE come from the germline V gene. This CDR3 region has 13 residues. Trimming took off 2 bases at V and 7 bases at J, with 12 bases between the two ends. The CDR3 DNA reads as TGTGCCAGCAGCGTGGGGACACGGGGTGAAGCTTTCTTT. It encodes CASSVGTRGEAFF.

The chain joins TRBV20-1 to TRBJ1-3; D is ambiguous. The length of the CDR3 is 11 residues. The V gene's germline CDR1 is DFQATT and CDR2 SNEGSKA (reference sequence). V lost 3 bases and J lost 3, with 3 bases in between. CDR3 in DNA: TGCAGTGCTAGGCTTGGAAACACCATATATTTT. Amino acid sequence: CSARLGNTIYF.

This clonotype appeared a few times. The rearrangement joins TRBV6-2 or TRBV6-3 to TRBJ2-1; the match to TRBD1 covers 7 bases. There are 13 residues in the CDR3. Trimming removed 8 bases from V and 10 bases from J; junction bases left unmatched: 11. Germline-derived CDR1 and CDR2 are MNHEY and SVGEGT. CDR3 in DNA: TGTGCCAGCTCCGAGGGGGCGATCAGCGAGCAGTTCTTC. It yields the protein CASSEGAISEQFF.

This clonotype has at least ten counts. The J gene is TRBJ2-7, the V gene TRBV6-1; D uncertain. This CDR3 is 15 amino acids long. V shed 6 bases and J shed 0 bases, with 15 bases lying between them. From germline, CDR1 is MNHNS and CDR2 SASEGT. CDR3 loop: CASRAQEFSSYEQYF. Written as DNA, the CDR3 is TGTGCCAGCAGGGCCCAGGAATTCAGCTCCTACGAGCAGTACTTC.

V usage is TRBV7-9 and J usage is TRBJ2-2; the D call may be TRBD1 or TRBD2 (5 bases each). V was cut by 5 bases and J by 4 bases, with 11 bases left in between. Per germline, CDR1 SEHNR and CDR2 FQNEAQ (reference sequence). The CDR3 runs 14 residues. The CDR3 nucleotides read TGTGCCAGCAGCCGGGGCTCCATCACCGGGGAGCTGTTTTTT. Protein: CASSRGSITGELFF.

This clonotype was counted between two and nine times. The V call is TRBV4-1, the J call TRBJ2-7, with D hard to call. V lost 2 bases and J lost 2, with 13 bases in between. The CDR3 consists of 15 residues. CDR1 is MGHRA, CDR2 YSYEKL, per germline. CDR3 region: CASSQTGTTAYEQYF. CDR3 sequence (DNA): TGCGCCAGCAGCCAAACTGGAACGACCGCCTACGAGCAGTACTTC.

The sample holds a few counts of this clonotype. This chain joins TRBV5-5 and TRBJ2-3; D call uncertain. Germline V gene lookup returns CDR1 SGHKS and CDR2 YYEKEE (reference sequence). This CDR3 has 16 amino acids. Trimming shortened V by 0 bases and J by 5 bases, and 16 bases separated the two germline ends. The CDR3 bases are TGTGCCAGCAGCTTGGTACCGGGCTCATCAGTAGATACGCAGTATTTT. It codes for CASSLVPGSSVDTQYF.

This clonotype was picked up a small number of times. This chain joins TRBV2 and TRBJ1-1; perhaps TRBD1 as D (5 bases). There are 13 residues in the CDR3. The V gene's germline CDR1 is SNHLY and CDR2 FYNNEI. The germline V and J ends were trimmed by 6 bases and 11 bases, with 19 bases remaining between them. The CDR3 here is CASSDQGLGAAFF. Written as DNA, the CDR3 is TGTGCCAGCAGCGACCAGGGTTTGGGCGCTGCTTTCTTT. Filled out from reference TRBV2 and TRBJ1-1, the complete variable domain reads EPEVTQTPSHQVTQMGQEVILRCVPISNHLYFYWYRQILGQKVEFLVSFYNNEISEKSEIFDDQFSVERPDGSNFTLKIRSTKLEDSAMYFCASSDQGLGAAFFGQGTRLTVV.

The chain carries TRBV20-1 and TRBJ2-5; 8 nucleotides line up with TRBD1. The germline V gene encodes CDR1 DFQATT and CDR2 SNEGSKA (reference sequence). Germline trimming cut 2 bases from V and 6 bases from J; bases unmatched to any gene: 11. The CDR3 contains 15 residues. The CDR3 bases are TGCAGTGCTAGACTGGGACAGGATGGGGTTAAGACCCAGTACTTC. Its protein product is CSARLGQDGVKTQYF.

This clonotype was seen at least ten times. V and J are TRBV27 and TRBJ2-1; 11 bases match TRBD2. This CDR3 contains 13 residues. The ends lost 7 bases at V and 5 bases at J; junction bases unmatched: 1. The germline V gene encodes CDR1 MNHEY and CDR2 SMNVEV (reference sequence). CDR3 DNA: TGTGCCAGCACGACTAGCGGGAACAATGAGCAGTTCTTC. Its translation is CASTTSGNNEQFF.